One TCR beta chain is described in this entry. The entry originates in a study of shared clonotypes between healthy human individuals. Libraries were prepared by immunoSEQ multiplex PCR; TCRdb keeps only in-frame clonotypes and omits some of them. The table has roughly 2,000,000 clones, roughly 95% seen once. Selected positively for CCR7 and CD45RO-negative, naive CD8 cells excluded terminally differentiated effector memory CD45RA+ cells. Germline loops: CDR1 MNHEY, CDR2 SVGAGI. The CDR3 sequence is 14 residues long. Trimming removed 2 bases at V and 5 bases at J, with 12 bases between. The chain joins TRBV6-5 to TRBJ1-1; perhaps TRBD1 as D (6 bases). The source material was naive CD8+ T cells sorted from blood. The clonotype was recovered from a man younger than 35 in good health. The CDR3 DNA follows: TGTGCCAGCAGTTACGGCAGGGGTTGGACTGAAGCTTTCTTT. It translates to CASSYGRGWTEAFF.